These 18 T cell receptor beta chains were all obtained from the same sample, sequenced in a study of blood T cells in healthy people across ages. Combining a sample-barcoded 5' primer with a J-beta primer mix, a second PCR ran for 7 to 11 cycles. TCRdb reprocessed the 5' RACE reads via MiXCR and lists one record per CDR3 protein. The profile shows around 780,000 distinct CDR3 sequences, roughly three fifths of them singletons. The sequenced sample consisted of blood. The receptors stem from a man in his forties in good health.

This clonotype was detected a few times. The rearrangement joins TRBV7-2 to TRBJ2-1, with unresolved D. This CDR3 has 14 residues. CDR1 is SGHTA, CDR2 FQGNSA, per germline. Trimming left V 0 bases short and J 12 bases short, with 15 bases between. Written as DNA, the CDR3 is TGTGCCAGCAGCTTAGCGGTGGGCGGTTTGGCGCAGTTCTTC. Translated: CASSLAVGGLAQFF.

This chain uses TRBV28 with TRBJ1-4; 9 nucleotides match TRBD1. The junction had 6 bases not matched to a gene; V was cut back by 5 bases and J by 8 bases. This CDR3 is 14 amino acids long. In germline, CDR1 is MDHEN, CDR2 SYDVKM. The chain's CDR3 is CASSGTGRAEKLFF. The CDR3, as DNA: TGTGCCAGCAGTGGGACAGGGCGGGCAGAAAAACTGTTTTTT.

The V call is TRBV11-3, the J call TRBJ2-2, with 7 nucleotides matching TRBD1. CDR1 and CDR2 from the germline V gene are SGHNT and YENEEA. V dropped 7 bases and J dropped 4; count of bases not matched to a gene: 6. The length of the CDR3 is 14 residues. The CDR3 loop reads CASTSTGLTGELFF. The CDR3 DNA reads as TGTGCCAGCACCTCGACAGGGCTCACCGGGGAGCTGTTTTTT.

The DNA of the CDR3 is TGTGCCAGCAGTGAGGAGCCCGCGAGGGGATACGAGCAGTACTTC. It translates to CASSEEPARGYEQYF. V usage is TRBV6-1 and J usage is TRBJ2-7, with D possibly called TRBD1 or TRBD2 (5 bases each). V lost 3 bases and J lost 4, with 16 bases in between. CDR1 and CDR2 from the germline V gene are MNHNS and SASEGT. This CDR3 spans 15 amino acids.

The gene calls are TRBV6-1 and TRBJ2-7; 11 bases align to TRBD2. Germline CDR1 and CDR2: MNHNS and SASEGT. This CDR3 has 17 amino acids. J gave up 0 bases and V 6 bases, and 10 bases lay outside the gene matches. CDR3 DNA: TGTGCCAGCAGCAGAACCGGGACTAGCGGAAGCTCCTACGAGCAGTACTTC. Translating it yields CASSRTGTSGSSYEQYF.

This sequence joins TRBV5-6 and TRBJ1-2; D is unclear. Germline CDR1 and CDR2: SGHDT and YYEEEE. This CDR3 contains 15 residues. V was pared by 0 bases and J by 4 bases, with 13 bases between. CDR3 nucleotides: TGTGCCAGCAGCTTGGACAGAAGAACCTCCTATGGCTACACCTTC. Amino acids: CASSLDRRTSYGYTF.

This clonotype was recorded only once. CDR3: CASSLRAPLGTQFF. As DNA, the CDR3 is TGTGCCAGCAGTCTGAGGGCGCCGTTGGGGACCCAGTTCTTC. The rearrangement uses TRBV12-3 or TRBV12-4 and TRBJ2-1, with D possibly being TRBD1 or TRBD2 (5 bases each). The CDR3 length is 14 residues. Trimming shortened V by 5 bases and J by 13 bases, and 21 bases separated the two germline ends.

V is TRBV7-2 and J is TRBJ2-5; 11 positions match TRBD1. The germline CDR1 and CDR2 sequences are SGHTA and FQGNSA. The V and J ends lost 5 bases and 2 bases, in that order; junction bases with no gene match: 4. This CDR3 is built from 15 residues. CDR3 protein: CASSVGQGAQETQYF. In DNA form, the CDR3 reads TGTGCCAGCAGCGTAGGACAGGGGGCTCAAGAGACCCAGTACTTC.

The gene calls are TRBV20-1 and TRBJ2-1, with 9 positions matching TRBD2. CDR1 is DFQATT, CDR2 SNEGSKA, per germline (reference sequence). V shed 6 bases and J 8 bases; nucleotides not matched to a gene: 11. The CDR3 is 14 amino acids. The CDR3 bases are TGCAGTGCCCCTCCGAGCGGGAGGCAGGATGAGCAGTTCTTC. It specifies CSAPPSGRQDEQFF.

The chain couples TRBV28 to TRBJ1-6; TRBD1 is a possible D gene (6 bases). CDR1 and CDR2 from the germline V gene are MDHEN and SYDVKM. V lost 7 bases and J 6 bases, leaving 16 bases between the germline ends. CDR3 length: 15 residues. The DNA for the CDR3 is TGTGCCAGCACCAAGACGGGGGGCCTTAATTCACCCCTCCACTTT. Protein: CASTKTGGLNSPLHF.

This clonotype was observed a handful of times. The chain joins TRBV12-3 or TRBV12-4 to TRBJ2-7; 9 bases fit TRBD2. The trim removed 5 bases at V and 1 base at J, leaving 12 bases unmatched. The CDR3 consists of 17 residues. CDR3 in DNA: TGTGCCAGCAGTCGCATGGCGGGAGGGGGCGCATCCTACGAGCAGTACTTC. This gives the protein CASSRMAGGGASYEQYF.

The chain links TRBV7-6 to TRBJ2-1, with D possibly being TRBD2 (5 bases). Trimming stripped 5 bases from V and 4 bases from J, with 18 bases between. The CDR3 contains 16 residues. Germline V lookup: CDR1 SGHVS, CDR2 FNYEAQ. CDR3 residues: CASSPSKGVGYNEQFF. For the CDR3, the DNA is TGTGCCAGCAGCCCTAGTAAGGGAGTAGGGTACAATGAGCAGTTCTTC.

The chain joins TRBV7-9 to TRBJ2-7; a weak D match, TRBD2 (5 bases). This CDR3 has 16 amino acids. Trimming took off 5 bases at V and 3 bases at J, with 20 bases between the two ends. Germline-derived CDR1 and CDR2 are SEHNR and FQNEAQ (reference sequence). This chain's CDR3 is CASSPDVGLASYEQYF. In DNA form, the CDR3 reads TGTGCCAGCAGCCCCGATGTCGGGTTAGCGAGCTACGAGCAGTACTTC.

This chain links TRBV4-3 with TRBJ2-4; 7 positions agree with TRBD2. The DNA end lines up better with TRBJ2-7; the J call may be wrong. The germline V gene has CDR1 LGHNA and CDR2 YSLEER. The CDR3 has 15 residues. The CDR3 nucleotides are TGCGCCAGCAGCCAAGATTCTAGCGGAGCCTACGAGCAGTACTTC. Amino acid sequence: CASSQDSSGAYEQYF.

This chain uses TRBV28 with TRBJ2-5; weak D call: TRBD1 (6 bases). Trimming pared 7 bases from V and 2 bases from J, leaving 23 bases between. Germline CDR1 and CDR2: MDHEN and SYDVKM. This CDR3 is 17 amino acids long. The CDR3 is CASNPLPLRTVQETQYF. The DNA of the CDR3 is TGTGCCAGCAACCCCCTCCCCCTGAGGACAGTTCAAGAGACCCAGTACTTC.

The V call is TRBV27, the J call TRBJ1-2; D possibly corresponds to TRBD1 (5 bases). Trimming took off 3 bases at V and 4 bases at J, with 9 bases between the two ends. The CDR3 is 13 residues long. CDR1 is MNHEY and CDR2 is SMNVEV in the germline V gene (reference sequence). This chain's CDR3 is CASSFGGSYGYTF. In DNA form, the CDR3 reads TGTGCCAGCAGTTTTGGGGGGTCCTATGGCTACACCTTC.

The rearrangement joins TRBV3-1 to TRBJ2-4; 15 bases are a match to TRBD2. The tail of the sequence fits TRBJ2-5 better, so the J call may be wrong. The CDR3 extends over 16 amino acids. CDR1 and CDR2 from the germline V gene are LGHDT and YNNKEL (reference sequence). In nucleotides, the CDR3 is TGTGCCAGCTCATGGACTAGCGGGAGGGTAGAAGAGACCCAGTACTTC. Amino acids: CASSWTSGRVEETQYF.

V gene TRBV7-2 combines with J gene TRBJ2-3, with D perhaps matching TRBD2 (6 bases). The V end lost 5 bases, the J end lost 3 bases, and 18 bases lay between the germline ends. Germline V gene lookup returns CDR1 SGHTA and CDR2 FQGNSA. The CDR3 is made up of 16 amino acids. Here the CDR3 DNA reads TGTACCAGCAGCCTTAAGACTAGTAGTTCAACAGATACGCAGTATTTT. The encoded protein is CTSSLKTSSSTDTQYF.